The sequence of this TCR beta chain was determined in a study of CD4 T cells in relation to SARS-CoV-2 and coronaviruses (dated by TCRdb to about 2021). In terms of the full investigation: In the ViraFEST assay, PBMCs were cultured with antigen for 9 to 10 days, after which TCR beta CDR3s were sequenced to identify antigen-specific clonal expansions. An HIV-1 Nef peptide pool or a culture without peptide was used as the negative reference condition. Using patient-derived lymphoblastoid cell lines, the shared crossreactive spike epitopes were mapped to their HLA restriction. Memory CD4+ T cell crossreactivity between SARS-CoV-2 and common cold coronavirus spike proteins was assessed at the TCR clonotype level in the study. Samples from a few pre-COVID donors and the naive versus memory experiments were sequenced with the Adaptive Biotechnologies TCR-sequencing kit; other data were Illumina-based. A different TCR-beta assay, based on Illumina, was used to sequence expansion assays from other donors in the study. Overall results and qualifications from the work: Crossreactivity analysis was centred on spike protein, so crossreactivity against other viral proteins was not assessed. Around three fifths of donors had memory CD4+ clonotypes that crossrecognized SARS-CoV-2 and at least one common cold coronavirus spike. The study was constrained by small numbers of patients and of tested TCRs. Because no donor provided both pre-pandemic and post-infection samples, tracing the source of pre-existing responses was limited. Compared with monoreactive clones, crossreactive clones had significantly weaker SARS-CoV-2-driven expansion, a result consistent with antigenic imprinting.

Receptors were amplified or captured by the immunoSEQ multiplex PCR assay. The authors processed their data as follows. During preprocessing, nonproductive sequences were removed, as were CDR3s that did not start with C, did not end with F or W, or were shorter than 7 amino acids. Antigen-specific clonotypes were called with the MANAFEST web app, based on expansion relative to reference and other culture wells. A clone was considered positive if significant expansion relative to the reference culture was observed in 2 of 3 replicate wells at an FDR below 0.05. Positive clones also required significant expansion versus all other tandem wells and an odds ratio above 5. After three terminal residues were trimmed from each end, CDR3 homology was quantified as pairwise Levenshtein distance using the stringdist R package. The table comes from immuneACCESS by way of TCRdb, which keeps in-frame sequences with V and J called. Part of the clones is missing from these tables; in studies checked, under half for an unresolved V gene and the rest for unknown reasons. V, J and clone size reflect that table, while D and trimming were determined from the DNA. In all, the sample holds around 20,000 clones, and 74% of those were seen once. The top ten clones comprise 25% to 35% of the sample.

V has 5 bases trimmed and J has 0 bases trimmed; junction bases matching no gene number 2. CDR1 GTSNPN and CDR2 SVGIG were looked up in the germline V gene (reference sequence). The cysteine opens and the phenylalanine closes a CDR3 of 13 amino acids. The retained sequence is limited to the CDR3, 39 bases, with the frame set at the first base. There are a few counts of this clone. Its target antigen remains unknown. No much larger clone is present one base from it, and per-base qualities are unavailable. CD4+ T cells from unexposed donors were collected before the COVID-19 pandemic (2011-2018). After roughly 11 days of culture, CD4+ T cells were isolated with the EasySep CD4+ T cell isolation kit. As cell numbers permitted, CD4+ T cells from unexposed donors were tested for reactivity to SARS-CoV-2 S and N and to four common cold coronavirus spike pools. PBMCs were cultured at two million per well in IMDM supplemented with around 5% human AB serum and 9 to 10 IU/ml IL-2. Half of the culture medium was replaced with fresh IL-2-containing medium on days 3 and 7. In general, triplicate replicate wells were used for every peptide culture condition. The leukapheresis product used for the unexposed donors was purchased from a commercial source. Ficoll-Paque PLUS gradient centrifugation was used to isolate PBMCs from leukapheresis product or whole blood. The PBMCs went either fresh into the expansion assay or into cryopreservation at -140 degrees C. The QIAamp Micro DNA Kit was used to extract genomic DNA from the CD4+ T cells.

Sequencing used CD4+ T cells from PBMCs, cultured in vitro. The clonotype comes from a human donor in good health. In this chain, TRBV30 is recombined with TRBJ2-7, with 9 bases in between that match TRBD2. The CDR3 reads as follows: CAWGSGSSYEQYF. The DNA sequence is as follows: TGTGCCTGGGGTAGCGGGAGCTCCTACGAGCAGTACTTC.